This TCR beta chain was recorded in a study of blood T cell repertoires in COVID-19. Background on the study: Whether acute or convalescent, the COVID-19 samples came from the United States, Italy and Spain. The cDNA or gDNA used as material had been derived from T cells, B-cell-depleted T cells, or PBMCs.

CDR1 is ENHRY and CDR2 is SYGVKD in the germline V gene. The J segment lost 6 bases and the V segment lost 6 bases, leaving 0 bases of the junction unmatched. The CDR3 length is 13 residues. Seattle patients were enrolled during active infection and followed longitudinally. Per the authors' pipeline: Amplifying reference gene primers gave estimates of nucleated cell counts. Repertoires were generated with immunoSEQ multiplex PCR, while TCRdb's copy carries only in-frame clones and drops some. V and J calls and clone size are as listed in that table; D and trimming were resolved from the DNA. The profile covers about 200,000 clones, with 75% to 85% appearing a single time and approximately 8.4% taken by the ten largest.

This TCR derives from a woman older than 75 with COVID-19, enrolled during active disease. What was sequenced was peripheral blood. The J gene is TRBJ2-2, the V gene TRBV10-3, with 11 bases identical to TRBD1. CDR3 residues: CAIRGQGAGELFF. The CDR3 DNA sequence: TGTGCCATCAGGGGACAGGGGGCCGGGGAGCTGTTTTTT.